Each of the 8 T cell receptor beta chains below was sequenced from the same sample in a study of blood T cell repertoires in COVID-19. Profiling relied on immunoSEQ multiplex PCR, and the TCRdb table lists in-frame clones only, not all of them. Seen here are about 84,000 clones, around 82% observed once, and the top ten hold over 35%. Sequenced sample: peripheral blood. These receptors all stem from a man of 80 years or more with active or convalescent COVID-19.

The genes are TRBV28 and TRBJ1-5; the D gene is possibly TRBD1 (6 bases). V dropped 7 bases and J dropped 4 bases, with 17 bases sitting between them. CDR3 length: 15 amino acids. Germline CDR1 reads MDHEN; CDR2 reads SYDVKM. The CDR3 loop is CASKGTGNYNQPQHF. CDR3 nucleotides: TGTGCCAGCAAGGGCACAGGGAACTATAATCAGCCCCAGCATTTT.

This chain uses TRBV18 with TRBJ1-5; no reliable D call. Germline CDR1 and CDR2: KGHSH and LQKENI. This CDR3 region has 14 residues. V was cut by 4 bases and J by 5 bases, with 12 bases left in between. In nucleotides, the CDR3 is TGTGCCAGCTCACGGGCCTTTGGATATCAGCCCCAGCATTTT. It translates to CASSRAFGYQPQHF.

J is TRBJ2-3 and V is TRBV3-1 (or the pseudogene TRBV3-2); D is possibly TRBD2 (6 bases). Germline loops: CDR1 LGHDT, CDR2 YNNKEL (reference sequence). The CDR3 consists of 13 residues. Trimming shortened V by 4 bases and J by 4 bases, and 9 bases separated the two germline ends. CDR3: CASSPRGPDTQYF. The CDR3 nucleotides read TGTGCCAGCAGCCCGCGGGGTCCAGATACGCAGTATTTT.

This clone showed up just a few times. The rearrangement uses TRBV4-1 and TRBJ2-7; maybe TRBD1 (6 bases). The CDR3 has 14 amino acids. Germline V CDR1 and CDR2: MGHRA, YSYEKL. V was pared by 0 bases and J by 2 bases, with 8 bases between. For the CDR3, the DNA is TGCGCCAGCAGCCAAGATTCAGGGGCCTACGAGCAGTACTTC. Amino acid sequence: CASSQDSGAYEQYF.

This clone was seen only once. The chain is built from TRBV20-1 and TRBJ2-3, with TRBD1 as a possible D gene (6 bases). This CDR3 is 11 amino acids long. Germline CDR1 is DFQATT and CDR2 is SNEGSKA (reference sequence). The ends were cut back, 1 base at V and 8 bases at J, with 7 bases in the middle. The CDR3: CSARAGVTQYF. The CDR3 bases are TGCAGTGCTAGAGCAGGGGTTACGCAGTATTTT.

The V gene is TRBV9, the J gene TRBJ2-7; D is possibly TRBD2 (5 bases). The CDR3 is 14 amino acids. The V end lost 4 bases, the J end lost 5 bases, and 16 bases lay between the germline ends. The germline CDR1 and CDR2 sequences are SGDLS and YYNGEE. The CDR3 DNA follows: TGTGCCAGCAGCACCTACGCGGGTGTGGACGAGCAGTACTTC. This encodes CASSTYAGVDEQYF.

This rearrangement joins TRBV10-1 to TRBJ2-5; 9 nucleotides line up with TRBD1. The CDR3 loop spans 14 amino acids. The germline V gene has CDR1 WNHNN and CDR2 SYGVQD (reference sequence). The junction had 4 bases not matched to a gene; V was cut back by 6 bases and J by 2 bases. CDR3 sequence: CASRGQGLQETQYF. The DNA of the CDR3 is TGCGCCAGCAGAGGACAGGGGCTTCAAGAGACCCAGTACTTC.

This chain's CDR3 is CASSRTDQETQYF. As DNA, the CDR3 is TGTGCCAGCAGTCGGACAGACCAAGAGACCCAGTACTTC. The chain couples TRBV5-4 to TRBJ2-5, with D maybe TRBD1 (6 bases). Germline V CDR1 and CDR2: SGHNT, YYREEE (reference sequence). There are 13 residues in the CDR3. V gave up 5 bases and J gave up 0 bases, with 8 bases separating them.